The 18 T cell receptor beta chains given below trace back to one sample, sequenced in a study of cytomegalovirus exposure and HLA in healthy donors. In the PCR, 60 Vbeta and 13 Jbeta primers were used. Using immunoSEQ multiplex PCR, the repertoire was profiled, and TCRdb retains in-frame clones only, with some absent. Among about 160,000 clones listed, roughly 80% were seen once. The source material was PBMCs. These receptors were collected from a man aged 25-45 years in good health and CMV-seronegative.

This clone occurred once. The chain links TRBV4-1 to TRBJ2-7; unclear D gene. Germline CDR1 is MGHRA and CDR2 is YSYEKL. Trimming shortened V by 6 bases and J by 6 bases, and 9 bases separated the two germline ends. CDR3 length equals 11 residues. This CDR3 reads CASSHFGEQYF. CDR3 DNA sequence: TGCGCCAGCAGTCACTTCGGCGAGCAGTACTTC.

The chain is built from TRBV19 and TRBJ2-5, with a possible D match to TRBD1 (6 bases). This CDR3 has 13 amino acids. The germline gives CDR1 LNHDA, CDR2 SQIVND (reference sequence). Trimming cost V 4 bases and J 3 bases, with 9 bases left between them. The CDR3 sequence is CASSTWTEETQYF. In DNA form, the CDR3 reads TGTGCCAGTAGTACTTGGACAGAAGAGACCCAGTACTTC. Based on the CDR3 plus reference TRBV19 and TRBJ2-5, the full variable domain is DGGITQSPKYLFRKEGQNVTLSCEQNLNHDAMYWYRQDPGQGLRLIYYSQIVNDFQKGDIAEGYSVSREKKESFPLTVTSAQKNPTAFYLCASSTWTEETQYFGPGTRLLVL.

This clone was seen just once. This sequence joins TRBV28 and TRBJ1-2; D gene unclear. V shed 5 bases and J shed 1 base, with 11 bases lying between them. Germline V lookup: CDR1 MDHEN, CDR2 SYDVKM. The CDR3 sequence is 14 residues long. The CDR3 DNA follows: TGTGCCAGCAGTCCTACCGGACTTAACTATGGCTACACCTTC. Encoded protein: CASSPTGLNYGYTF.

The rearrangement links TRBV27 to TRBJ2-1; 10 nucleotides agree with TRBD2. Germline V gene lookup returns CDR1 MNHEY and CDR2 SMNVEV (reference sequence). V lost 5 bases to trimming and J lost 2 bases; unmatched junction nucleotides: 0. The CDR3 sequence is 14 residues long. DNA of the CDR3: TGTGCCAGCAGTCTAGCGGGAGCCTACAATGAGCAGTTCTTC. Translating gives CASSLAGAYNEQFF.

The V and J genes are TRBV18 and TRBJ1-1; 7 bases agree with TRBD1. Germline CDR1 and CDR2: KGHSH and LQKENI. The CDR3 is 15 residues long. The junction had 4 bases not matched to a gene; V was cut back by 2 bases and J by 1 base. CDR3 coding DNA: TGTGCCAGCTCACCATCCAGGGGGTCGAACACTGAAGCTTTCTTT. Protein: CASSPSRGSNTEAFF.

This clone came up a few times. CDR3 in amino acids: CASSLGLAGTTGELFF. In nucleotides, the CDR3 is TGTGCCAGCAGCTTGGGACTAGCGGGGACCACCGGGGAGCTGTTTTTT. V and J are TRBV5-6 and TRBJ2-2; TRBD2 agrees at 11 bases. The germline V gene encodes CDR1 SGHDT and CDR2 YYEEEE. The CDR3 runs 16 residues. V shed 0 bases and J 4 bases; nucleotides not matched to a gene: 2.

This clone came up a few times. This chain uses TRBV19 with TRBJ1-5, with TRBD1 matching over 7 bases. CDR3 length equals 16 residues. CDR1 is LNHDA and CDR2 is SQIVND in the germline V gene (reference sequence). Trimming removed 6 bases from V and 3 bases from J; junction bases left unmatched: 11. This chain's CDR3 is CASSSVRQGFNQPQHF. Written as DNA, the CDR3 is TGTGCCAGTAGCTCGGTCCGACAGGGATTCAATCAGCCCCAGCATTTT.

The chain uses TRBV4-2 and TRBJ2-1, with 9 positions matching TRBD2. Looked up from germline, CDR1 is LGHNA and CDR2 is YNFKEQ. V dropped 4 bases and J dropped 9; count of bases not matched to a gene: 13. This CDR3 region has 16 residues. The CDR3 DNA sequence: TGTGCCAGCAGCCGAGGACTAGCGACGGGGGGGAGTGAGCAGTTCTTC. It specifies CASSRGLATGGSEQFF.

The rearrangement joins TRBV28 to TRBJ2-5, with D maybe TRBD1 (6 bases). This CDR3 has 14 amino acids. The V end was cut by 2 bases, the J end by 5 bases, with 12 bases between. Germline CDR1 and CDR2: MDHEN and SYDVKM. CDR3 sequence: CASSLHDGQETQYF. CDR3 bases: TGTGCCAGCAGTTTACATGACGGACAGGAGACCCAGTACTTC.

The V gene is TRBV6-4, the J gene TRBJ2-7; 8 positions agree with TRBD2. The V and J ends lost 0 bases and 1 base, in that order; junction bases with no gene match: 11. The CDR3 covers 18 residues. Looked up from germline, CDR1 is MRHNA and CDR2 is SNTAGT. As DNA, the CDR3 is TGTGCCAGCAGTGACTCGAAGCCCCCTGGACTAGCTTCCTACGAGCAGTACTTC. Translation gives CASSDSKPPGLASYEQYF.

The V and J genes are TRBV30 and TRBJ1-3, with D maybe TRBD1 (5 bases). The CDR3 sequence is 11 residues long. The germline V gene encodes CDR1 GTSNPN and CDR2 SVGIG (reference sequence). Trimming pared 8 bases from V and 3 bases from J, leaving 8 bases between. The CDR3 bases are TGTGCCCGGGGGATTGGAAACACCATATATTTT. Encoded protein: CARGIGNTIYF.

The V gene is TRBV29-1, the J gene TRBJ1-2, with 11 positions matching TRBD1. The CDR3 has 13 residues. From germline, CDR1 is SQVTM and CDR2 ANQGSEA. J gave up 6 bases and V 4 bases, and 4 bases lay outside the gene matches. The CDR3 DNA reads TGCAGCGTTGTTAAGGACAGGGGGCATGGCTACACCTTC. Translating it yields CSVVKDRGHGYTF.

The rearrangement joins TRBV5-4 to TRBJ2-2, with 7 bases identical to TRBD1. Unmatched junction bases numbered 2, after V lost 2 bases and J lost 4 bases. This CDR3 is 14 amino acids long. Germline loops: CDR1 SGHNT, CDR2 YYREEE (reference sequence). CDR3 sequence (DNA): TGTGCCAGCAGCTTCGGGACAGCCACCGGGGAGCTGTTTTTT. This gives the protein CASSFGTATGELFF.

The CDR3 loop reads CASSFGTGREAFF. The CDR3 nucleotides are TGCGCCAGCAGCTTCGGGACAGGGCGGGAAGCTTTCTTT. The V and J genes are TRBV4-3 and TRBJ1-1; TRBD1 aligns across 9 bases. The CDR3 runs 13 residues. Germline V CDR1 and CDR2: LGHNA, YSLEER. The V and J ends lost 5 bases and 8 bases, in that order; junction bases with no gene match: 6.

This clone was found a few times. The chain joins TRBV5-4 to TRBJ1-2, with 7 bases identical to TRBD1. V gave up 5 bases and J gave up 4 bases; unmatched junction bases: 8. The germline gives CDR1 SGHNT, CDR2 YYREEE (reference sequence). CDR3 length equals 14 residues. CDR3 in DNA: TGTGCCAGCAGGTTCCTGACAGGGACCTATGGCTACACCTTC. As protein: CASRFLTGTYGYTF.

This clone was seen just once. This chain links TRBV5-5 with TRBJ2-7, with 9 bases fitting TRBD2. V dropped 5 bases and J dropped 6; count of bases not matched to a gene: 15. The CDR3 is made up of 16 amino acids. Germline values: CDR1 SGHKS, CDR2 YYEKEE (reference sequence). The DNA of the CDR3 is TGTGCCAGCAGTTTCCTGGAGGGACTAGCTCCGGGCGAGCAGTACTTC. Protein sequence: CASSFLEGLAPGEQYF.

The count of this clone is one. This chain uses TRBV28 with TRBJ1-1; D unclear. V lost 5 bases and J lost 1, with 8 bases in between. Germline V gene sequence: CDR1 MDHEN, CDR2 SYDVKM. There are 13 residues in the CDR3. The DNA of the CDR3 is TGTGCCAGCAGTCTGACACCGAACACTGAAGCTTTCTTT. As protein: CASSLTPNTEAFF.

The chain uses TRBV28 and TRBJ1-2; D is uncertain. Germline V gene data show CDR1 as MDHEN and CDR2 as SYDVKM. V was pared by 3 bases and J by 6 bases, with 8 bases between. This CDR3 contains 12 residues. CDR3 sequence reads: CASSLSEDGYTF. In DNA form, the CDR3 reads TGTGCCAGCAGTTTGTCTGAGGATGGCTACACCTTC.